These 32 T cell receptor beta chains originate from one sample sequenced in a study of blood T cells in healthy people across ages. It was with a sample-barcoded 5' primer and a J-beta primer mix that a second PCR of about 6 to 11 cycles was run. Each CDR3 protein gets one entry after TCRdb re-called the 5' RACE reads with MiXCR. The sample consists of roughly 1,500,000 distinct CDR3 sequences, about 31% of them appearing once. The sequenced material came from blood. The receptor source for this set is a woman aged 30 to 39 in good health.

In this sample, this clonotype turned up a few times. The V gene is TRBV2, the J gene TRBJ2-3; D perhaps matches TRBD1 (5 bases). Germline CDR1 and CDR2: SNHLY and FYNNEI. V was shortened by 6 bases and J by 10 bases, with 11 bases between the two germline ends. The CDR3 has 11 residues. The CDR3 loop is CASSPGAAQYF. In DNA form, the CDR3 reads TGTGCCAGCAGCCCTGGGGCGGCGCAGTATTTT.

In its sample, this clonotype was seen once. The chain carries TRBV7-9 and TRBJ2-1; D unclear. Deletions cut 2 bases from V and 4 bases from J, with 9 bases between. The CDR3 consists of 14 residues. CDR1 and CDR2 (germline): SEHNR, FQNEAQ (reference sequence). The CDR3 spells CASSLTGQYNEQFF. The CDR3, as DNA: TGTGCCAGCAGCTTAACGGGCCAGTACAATGAGCAGTTCTTC.

This clonotype was seen only once. The chain uses TRBV10-3 and TRBJ2-1; 11 bases agree with TRBD2. The trim removed 10 bases at V and 9 bases at J, leaving 11 bases unmatched. Germline CDR1 and CDR2: ENHRY and SYGVKD. The CDR3 contains 14 residues. In nucleotides, the CDR3 is TGTGCCACGCTGACTAGCGGGATGTATAGTGAGCAGTTCTTC. It specifies CATLTSGMYSEQFF.

V and J are TRBV15 and TRBJ2-1, with 12 positions matching TRBD2. This CDR3 region has 15 residues. Germline CDR1 and CDR2: LNHNV and YYDKDF (reference sequence). Trimming took 3 bases from V and 6 from J; bases not matched to a gene: 3. In DNA form, the CDR3 reads TGTGCCACCAGCAGGACTAGCGGGGGTTCCAATGAGCAGTTCTTC. Translated: CATSRTSGGSNEQFF.

Comments on this clonotype: A read error may be the cause here, since a much bigger clone is one base away. The V and J genes are TRBV7-2 and TRBJ1-2; 10 nucleotides line up with TRBD1. The V gene end was trimmed by 4 bases and the J gene end by 8 bases; junction bases not matched to a gene: 7. Per the germline V gene, CDR1 is SGHTA and CDR2 is FQGNSA. The CDR3 runs to 14 residues. As DNA, the CDR3 is TGTGCCAGCAGCTCCAGGACAGGGGGGATAGGCTACACCTTC. Amino acids: CASSSRTGGIGYTF.

V gene TRBV2 combines with J gene TRBJ2-3; 7 bases line up with TRBD1. The length of the CDR3 is 14 residues. V was pared by 7 bases and J by 0 bases, with 4 bases of the junction left unmatched. Germline CDR1 is SNHLY and CDR2 is FYNNEI. This chain's CDR3 is CASKLQGSTDTQYF. The CDR3 region has the DNA TGTGCCAGCAAACTACAGGGGAGCACAGATACGCAGTATTTT.

V gene TRBV20-1 combines with J gene TRBJ1-1; D uncertain. Germline values: CDR1 DFQATT, CDR2 SNEGSKA (reference sequence). CDR3 length equals 15 residues. The ends were cut back, 3 bases at V and 0 bases at J, with 14 bases in the middle. CDR3 bases: TGCAGTGCTAGGAAGGAAGTCCGGCTGAACACTGAAGCTTTCTTT. Its protein product is CSARKEVRLNTEAFF.

The rearrangement uses TRBV2 and TRBJ1-6; D ambiguous. This CDR3 has 13 residues. Trimming removed 2 bases at V and 7 bases at J, with 6 bases between. CDR1 and CDR2 (germline): SNHLY, FYNNEI. The CDR3 loop is CASSESVNSPLHF. CDR3 bases: TGTGCCAGCAGTGAATCGGTGAATTCACCCCTCCACTTT.

The rearrangement links TRBV20-1 to TRBJ2-1; tentative D call: TRBD1 (6 bases). CDR1 is DFQATT, CDR2 SNEGSKA, per germline (reference sequence). Trimming removed 3 bases from V and 1 base from J, with 13 bases in between. This CDR3 is 15 amino acids long. CDR3: CSASVDSESYNEQFF. CDR3 nucleotides: TGCAGTGCTAGTGTGGACAGCGAATCCTACAATGAGCAGTTCTTC.

The chain couples TRBV9 to TRBJ2-7, with unresolved D. Trimming took 0 bases from V and 0 from J, leaving 10 bases between them. Germline assignment: CDR1 SGDLS and CDR2 YYNGEE. The CDR3 runs 15 residues. CDR3 sequence reads: CASSVGWTGSYEQYF. The CDR3 DNA reads as TGTGCCAGCAGCGTAGGCTGGACGGGCTCCTACGAGCAGTACTTC.

The chain is built from TRBV9 and TRBJ2-1; D remains unclear. Trimming stripped 1 base from V and 6 bases from J, with 11 bases between. The germline V gene encodes CDR1 SGDLS and CDR2 YYNGEE. The CDR3 is 14 residues long. Here the CDR3 DNA reads TGTGCCAGCAGCGTATCCCCATCCCCCAATGAGCAGTTCTTC. Translated: CASSVSPSPNEQFF.

V and J are TRBV13 and TRBJ2-6; 9 positions match TRBD2. Germline loops: CDR1 PRHDT, CDR2 FYEKMQ (reference sequence). The ends lost 1 base at V and 0 bases at J; junction bases unmatched: 13. This CDR3 has 21 residues. CDR3 in DNA: TGTGCCAGCAGCTTAGACCTGGCCTCTCGCGGGGGGGTCTCTGGGGCCAACGTCCTGACTTTC. Residues: CASSLDLASRGGVSGANVLTF.

This clonotype was counted only a few times. The chain couples TRBV28 to TRBJ2-3, with 9 bases matching TRBD2. CDR1 is MDHEN, CDR2 SYDVKM, per germline. There are 17 residues in the CDR3. Trimming removed 5 bases from V and 3 bases from J; junction bases left unmatched: 12. Written as DNA, the CDR3 is TGTGCCAGCAGTCACTTGGGAAGCGGGAGGATTACAGATACGCAGTATTTT. Translating it yields CASSHLGSGRITDTQYF.

The chain joins TRBV27 to TRBJ1-6; 7 nucleotides match TRBD1. The CDR3 length is 17 residues. The ends lost 6 bases at V and 0 bases at J; junction bases unmatched: 8. Germline loops: CDR1 MNHEY, CDR2 SMNVEV (reference sequence). CDR3 in amino acids: CASRTQGTSSYNSPLHF. The CDR3 nucleotides read TGTGCCAGCAGGACACAGGGGACTAGCTCCTATAATTCACCCCTCCACTTT.

This clonotype showed up just a few times. J is TRBJ1-2 and V is TRBV5-4; 10 nucleotides agree with TRBD1. Germline assignment: CDR1 SGHNT and CDR2 YYREEE (reference sequence). The V and J ends lost 4 bases and 1 base, in that order; junction bases with no gene match: 4. The CDR3 runs to 15 residues. The CDR3 is CASSPGTGVNYGYTF. CDR3 coding DNA: TGTGCCAGCAGCCCAGGGACAGGGGTTAACTATGGCTACACCTTC.

The chain employs TRBV2 and TRBJ1-5, with D possibly TRBD1 on 5 matching bases. The CDR3 runs to 14 residues. Germline CDR1 and CDR2: SNHLY and FYNNEI. V gave up 6 bases and J gave up 4 bases, with 13 bases separating them. The CDR3 sequence: CASRFEQGNQPQHF. The CDR3 DNA is TGTGCCAGCAGATTCGAGCAGGGTAATCAGCCCCAGCATTTT.

The V call is TRBV11-2, the J call TRBJ1-2; TRBD1 matches at 7 bases. CDR3 length: 14 residues. From germline, CDR1 is SGHAT and CDR2 FQNNGV. The J segment lost 6 bases and the V segment lost 5 bases, leaving 9 bases of the junction unmatched. The CDR3, as DNA: TGTGCCAGCAGCCTATCGACAGGGCACGATGGCTACACCTTC. This gives the protein CASSLSTGHDGYTF.

This clonotype was observed at least ten times. The chain carries TRBV29-1 and TRBJ2-1; TRBD2 agrees at 9 bases. Germline CDR1 is SQVTM and CDR2 is ANQGSEA. This CDR3 comprises 15 residues. Unmatched junction bases numbered 10, after V lost 8 bases and J lost 2 bases. CDR3 sequence: CSTNSGSLPYNEQFF. The CDR3 DNA sequence: TGCAGCACCAATAGCGGGAGTTTACCCTACAATGAGCAGTTCTTC.

This clonotype was counted at least ten times. The chain joins TRBV7-9 to TRBJ2-3; 7 bases agree with TRBD2. V dropped 1 base and J dropped 8; count of bases not matched to a gene: 6. CDR1 is SEHNR and CDR2 is FQNEAQ in the germline V gene (reference sequence). The CDR3 consists of 14 residues. The CDR3 bases are TGTGCCAGCAGCTTAGATCCTATAGCGGGTACGCAGTATTTT. Its protein is CASSLDPIAGTQYF.

The chain joins TRBV3-1 to TRBJ1-1; D is unclear. V was shortened by 1 base and J by 0 bases, with 12 bases between the two germline ends. The CDR3 spans 16 residues. The germline gives CDR1 LGHDT, CDR2 YNNKEL (reference sequence). This CDR3 reads CASSQADTSLNTEAFF. In nucleotides, the CDR3 is TGTGCCAGCAGCCAAGCTGACACCTCTTTGAACACTGAAGCTTTCTTT.

The chain combines TRBV6-1 with TRBJ2-1; maybe TRBD2 (6 bases). The V and J ends lost 3 bases and 5 bases respectively, with 11 bases between them. The CDR3 has 14 amino acids. Germline V gene sequence: CDR1 MNHNS, CDR2 SASEGT. The CDR3 DNA sequence: TGTGCCAGCAGTGATAGCGGAATGCACAATGAGCAGTTCTTC. It codes for CASSDSGMHNEQFF.

The gene calls are TRBV6-5 and TRBJ2-5; 14 nucleotides align to TRBD2. V lost 0 bases and J lost 6; bases outside the gene matches: 6. From germline, CDR1 is MNHEY and CDR2 SVGAGI. The CDR3 contains 17 residues. DNA for the CDR3: TGTGCCAGCAGTTACTCGGCGACTAGCGGGGGGGCAAAGACCCAGTACTTC. Amino acid sequence: CASSYSATSGGAKTQYF.

The CDR3 region is CASSLTGTGPKETQYF. The CDR3 DNA is TGTGCCAGCAGCTTAACGGGGACCGGCCCAAAGGAGACCCAGTACTTC. This sequence joins TRBV7-3 and TRBJ2-5; D tentatively fits TRBD1 or TRBD2 (5 bases each). The germline V gene has CDR1 SGHTA and CDR2 FQGTGA. Trimming removed 0 bases at V and 5 bases at J, with 16 bases between. This CDR3 contains 16 residues. Full variable domain (missing parts from reference TRBV7-3 and TRBJ2-5): GAGVSQTPSNKVTEKGKYVELRCDPISGHTALYWYRQSLGQGPEFLIYFQGTGAADDSGLPNDRFFAVRPEGSVSTLKIQRTERGDSAVYLCASSLTGTGPKETQYFGPGTRLLVL.

The V and J genes are TRBV20-1 and TRBJ1-1; the D gene is possibly TRBD1 (5 bases). The germline V gene has CDR1 DFQATT and CDR2 SNEGSKA (reference sequence). This CDR3 comprises 17 residues. The V end lost 1 base, the J end lost 7 bases, and 25 bases lay between the germline ends. CDR3 in amino acids: CSARGTNTREGMNEAFF. DNA of the CDR3: TGCAGTGCTAGAGGTACAAACACCAGGGAAGGGATGAATGAAGCTTTCTTT.

In regard to this clonotype: The germline gene is not matched at one end of the junction; a read error may be the cause. The rearrangement links TRBV2 to TRBJ2-1; D might be TRBD2 (7 bases). This CDR3 has 15 residues. CDR1 is SNHLY and CDR2 is FYNNEI in the germline V gene. The CDR3 here is CASRPSGAGANERFF. The CDR3 region has the DNA TGTGCCAGCAGACCATCGGGGGCGGGGGCAAATGAGCGGTTCTTC.

For this clonotype: At one end, the junction sequence differs from germline, possibly due to a read error. The chain couples TRBV4-1 to TRBJ2-1, with D unclear. The CDR3 has 13 amino acids. Germline-derived CDR1 and CDR2 are MGHRA and YSYEKL. The CDR3 here is CASSPSVYSEQFF. DNA of the CDR3: TGCGCCAGCAGCCCCTCAGTCTACAGTGAGCAGTTCTTC.

The gene calls are TRBV4-1 and TRBJ1-1; 7 bases match TRBD1. Trimming removed 2 bases from V and 4 bases from J; junction bases left unmatched: 1. From germline, CDR1 is MGHRA and CDR2 YSYEKL. This CDR3 region has 13 residues. The CDR3 DNA is TGCGCCAGCAGCCAAACAGGGGTCACTGAAGCTTTCTTT. Its protein is CASSQTGVTEAFF.

This clonotype has ten or more counts. This chain connects TRBV7-9 to TRBJ2-7, with D maybe TRBD1 (6 bases). Germline loops: CDR1 SEHNR, CDR2 FQNEAQ (reference sequence). V was pared by 5 bases and J by 2 bases, with 19 bases between. The CDR3 contains 16 residues. DNA for the CDR3: TGTGCCAGCAGCCGAAATGCCGGGACATTGCCCTACGAGCAGTACTTC. It codes for CASSRNAGTLPYEQYF. Variable domain in full (rest from reference TRBV7-9 and TRBJ2-7): DTGVSQNPRHKITKRGQNVTFRCDPISEHNRLYWYRQTLGQGPEFLTYFQNEAQLEKSRLLSDRFSAERPKGSFSTLEIQRTEQGDSAMYLCASSRNAGTLPYEQYFGPGTRLTVT.

Worth noting for this clonotype: A read error may be the cause here, since a much bigger clone is one base away. Here the CDR3 reads CASSIAAADKNIRYF. CDR3 coding DNA: TGTGCCAGTAGTATAGCGGCGGCAGACAAAAACATTCGGTACTTC. The rearrangement links TRBV19 to TRBJ2-4; D is ambiguous. Per the germline V gene, CDR1 is LNHDA and CDR2 is SQIVND (reference sequence). This CDR3 has 15 amino acids.

The chain carries TRBV27 and TRBJ2-1; the D gene is possibly TRBD2 (6 bases). From germline, CDR1 is MNHEY and CDR2 SMNVEV (reference sequence). This CDR3 is built from 15 residues. Trimming took 4 bases from V and 2 from J, leaving 12 bases between them. CDR3 in amino acids: CASSSGLATYNEQFF. DNA of the CDR3: TGTGCCAGCAGTTCCGGGCTAGCGACCTACAATGAGCAGTTCTTC.

This clonotype was seen a handful of times. J is TRBJ1-5 and V is TRBV2; D unclear. Germline V gene lookup returns CDR1 SNHLY and CDR2 FYNNEI. The V gene lost 4 bases and the J gene lost 3 bases, with 13 bases spanning the gap. This CDR3 has 15 residues. The CDR3 DNA sequence: TGTGCCAGCAGTGCTCGAGACCTATACAATCAGCCCCAGCATTTT. Its translation: CASSARDLYNQPQHF.

V gene TRBV6-1 combines with J gene TRBJ2-1; TRBD2 matches 9 bases. V was pared by 8 bases and J by 1 base, with 3 bases of the junction left unmatched. Per germline, CDR1 MNHNS and CDR2 SASEGT. This CDR3 is built from 14 residues. CDR3 sequence reads: CASGTSFSYNEQFF. The DNA for the CDR3 is TGTGCCAGCGGGACTAGCTTTTCCTACAATGAGCAGTTCTTC.